Listed here are 16 T cell receptor beta chains from one sample, sequenced in a study of shared clonotypes between healthy human individuals. The repertoire was sequenced with immunoSEQ multiplex PCR; TCRdb's copy has only in-frame clones and lacks some. The sample gives more than 1.2 million clones, 98% of which show up once; about 0.4% is in the top ten. Material for sequencing was naive CD4+ T cells sorted from blood. The subset was: CD45RA+ positively selected. The receptors stem from a man aged 30-40 years in good health.

This clone was detected only once. The rearrangement links TRBV29-1 to TRBJ2-4; TRBD2 is a possible D gene (5 bases). The CDR3 runs 13 residues. Germline V gives CDR1 SQVTM, CDR2 ANQGSEA. V lost 7 bases and J lost 5, with 15 bases in between. The CDR3 nucleotides read TGCAGCGCCCTCGCGGGTGGCGAAAACATTCAGTACTTC. Its protein is CSALAGGENIQYF.

This clone came up a few times. Other DNA sequences from this sample encode an identical CDR3 as well. The CDR3 loop reads CASSVAGTANTEAFF. The CDR3 DNA reads TGTGCCAGCAGCGTAGCTGGGACAGCGAACACTGAAGCTTTCTTT. The chain uses TRBV9 and TRBJ1-1; 7 bases fit TRBD1. This CDR3 has 15 amino acids. Trimming at V came to 0 bases and at J to 1 base, leaving 3 bases not matched to a gene. CDR1 and CDR2 (germline): SGDLS, YYNGEE.

The chain recombines TRBV29-1 with TRBJ2-3, with 10 bases that match TRBD2. V dropped 7 bases and J dropped 6; count of bases not matched to a gene: 4. Per germline, CDR1 SQVTM and CDR2 ANQGSEA. This CDR3 is 12 amino acids long. This chain's CDR3 is CSAQAGGDTQYF. The CDR3 DNA reads as TGCAGCGCCCAAGCGGGAGGGGATACGCAGTATTTT.

V is TRBV5-6 and J is TRBJ2-1; 7 bases agree with TRBD2. Per germline, CDR1 SGHDT and CDR2 YYEEEE. CDR3 length: 15 residues. After removal of 4 bases from V and 2 bases from J, the junction contained 6 bases not matched to a gene. The CDR3, as DNA: TGTGCCAGCAGCCGAAATCGGGGGGCCTACAATGAGCAGTTCTTC. It translates to CASSRNRGAYNEQFF.

The V call is TRBV11-3, the J call TRBJ2-5; unclear D gene. Germline assignment: CDR1 SGHNT and CDR2 YENEEA. Trimming cost V 5 bases and J 3 bases, with 13 bases left between them. The CDR3 runs to 14 residues. The CDR3 sequence: CASSPSYEKETQYF. The CDR3 coding sequence is TGTGCCAGCAGCCCCTCATATGAGAAAGAGACCCAGTACTTC. The full variable domain, completed using reference TRBV11-3 and TRBJ2-5, is EAGVVQSPRYKIIEKKQPVAFWCNPISGHNTLYWYLQNLGQGPELLIRYENEEAVDDSQLPKDRFSAERLKGVDSTLKIQPAELGDSAVYLCASSPSYEKETQYFGPGTRLLVL.

The rearrangement uses TRBV5-6 and TRBJ2-7, with unresolved D. The CDR3 loop spans 13 amino acids. Trimming removed 0 bases at V and 3 bases at J, with 7 bases between. Germline CDR1 reads SGHDT; CDR2 reads YYEEEE. The CDR3 region has the DNA TGTGCCAGCAGCTTGGGCAGTTACTACGAGCAGTACTTC. Protein: CASSLGSYYEQYF.

This clone was detected only once. The rearrangement uses TRBV6-5 and TRBJ2-2; the D gene is possibly TRBD2 (6 bases). This CDR3 comprises 15 residues. The V gene's germline CDR1 is MNHEY and CDR2 SVGAGI. V lost 6 bases and J 4 bases, leaving 15 bases between the germline ends. In DNA, the CDR3 is TGTGCCAGCAGCCCGTGGGAGGTAGTCACCGGGGAGCTGTTTTTT. Its protein is CASSPWEVVTGELFF.

J is TRBJ2-3 and V is TRBV5-1; D not resolved. V was cut by 2 bases and J by 2 bases, with 9 bases left in between. This CDR3 region has 14 residues. CDR1 SGHRS and CDR2 YFSETQ come from the germline V gene. The CDR3 spells CASSLEQTTDTQYF. CDR3 coding DNA: TGCGCCAGCAGCTTAGAACAGACCACAGATACGCAGTATTTT.

In the case of this clone: Other DNA sequences in this sample translate to the same CDR3. The gene calls are TRBV4-3 and TRBJ1-5; D is uncertain. With 0 bases removed from V and 5 bases from J, the gap between germline ends came to 5 bases. The CDR3 length is 13 residues. From germline, CDR1 is LGHNA and CDR2 YSLEER. CDR3 sequence: CASSQDLDQPQHF. The DNA for the CDR3 is TGCGCCAGCAGCCAAGACCTCGATCAGCCCCAGCATTTT.

This chain connects TRBV18 to TRBJ2-7; 9 nucleotides align to TRBD2. This CDR3 contains 15 residues. The V segment lost 4 bases and the J segment 5 bases; nucleotides outside the gene matches: 9. Germline V CDR1 and CDR2: KGHSH, LQKENI. The chain's CDR3 is CASSHRDSGGNEQYF. The DNA for the CDR3 is TGTGCCAGCTCACACCGGGACAGCGGGGGGAACGAGCAGTACTTC.

This chain uses TRBV5-1 with TRBJ1-3; 10 nucleotides align to TRBD1. The CDR3 is 17 amino acids. From germline, CDR1 is SGHRS and CDR2 YFSETQ. V trimming: 2 bases; J trimming: 0 bases; junction bases outside the gene matches: 5. The DNA of the CDR3 is TGCGCCAGCAGCTTCGGACAGGGGGGTTACTCTGGAAACACCATATATTTT. Its translation is CASSFGQGGYSGNTIYF.

The chain recombines TRBV6-1 with TRBJ2-1; perhaps TRBD2 as D (6 bases). The CDR3 runs 12 residues. V shed 6 bases and J shed 15 bases, with 18 bases lying between them. Germline V gene lookup returns CDR1 MNHNS and CDR2 SASEGT. The CDR3 protein is CASSPPRERLFF. For the CDR3, the DNA is TGTGCCAGCAGCCCCCCCCGGGAGAGACTGTTCTTC.

The J gene is TRBJ2-3, the V gene TRBV2; D is ambiguous. The germline V and J ends were trimmed by 3 bases and 8 bases, with 15 bases remaining between them. Germline-derived CDR1 and CDR2 are SNHLY and FYNNEI. This CDR3 is built from 14 residues. The CDR3: CASSEVIGPVTQYF. As DNA, the CDR3 is TGTGCCAGCAGTGAGGTCATCGGTCCAGTTACGCAGTATTTT.

The rearrangement uses TRBV27 and TRBJ1-4, with 10 bases identical to TRBD1. The J segment lost 0 bases and the V segment lost 5 bases, leaving 12 bases of the junction unmatched. The CDR3 extends over 19 amino acids. Germline CDR1 MNHEY, CDR2 SMNVEV (reference sequence). The CDR3 region has the DNA TGTGCCAGCAGTACCCTTGTGACAGGGGGCCTTGCAACTAATGAAAAACTGTTTTTT. This codes for CASSTLVTGGLATNEKLFF. Full variable domain (rest looked up from reference TRBV27 and TRBJ1-4): EAQVTQNPRYLITVTGKKLTVTCSQNMNHEYMSWYRQDPGLGLRQIYYSMNVEVTDKGDVPEGYKVSRKEKRNFPLILESPSPNQTSLYFCASSTLVTGGLATNEKLFFGSGTQLSVL.

This chain joins TRBV5-1 and TRBJ1-4; a weak D match, TRBD1 (5 bases). CDR3 length: 13 residues. CDR1 is SGHRS, CDR2 YFSETQ, per germline. V lost 5 bases and J lost 7, with 12 bases in between. The CDR3 DNA is TGCGCCAGCAGGAACCAGCAGGGTGAAAAACTGTTTTTT. It codes for CASRNQQGEKLFF.

The rearrangement links TRBV27 to TRBJ2-1; possibly TRBD1 for D (5 bases). The CDR3 is made up of 14 amino acids. V was shortened by 5 bases and J by 0 bases, with 8 bases between the two germline ends. Germline V gene lookup returns CDR1 MNHEY and CDR2 SMNVEV (reference sequence). The DNA for the CDR3 is TGTGCCAGCAGTACCACAGGCTCCTACAATGAGCAGTTCTTC. As protein: CASSTTGSYNEQFF.